There are a few counts of the clone carrying this T cell receptor (beta chain). Clinical history reported by participants formed the basis on which cohorts were assigned. Recovered Cohort 3 donors showed two negative PCRs, clearance, or symptom resolution. The data originate from a study of blood T cell repertoires in COVID-19. Background on the study: Sources were T cells, B-cell-depleted T cells, or PBMCs; the material itself was cDNA or gDNA.

Between the trimmed V and J ends, which lost 3 bases and 0 bases, there was a span of 8 bases. Germline V gene lookup returns CDR1 DFQATT and CDR2 SNEGSKA (reference sequence). The CDR3 contains 13 residues. In the original workflow: Scientists estimated how many nucleated cells there were by amplifying reference gene primers. Some clones are missing from TCRdb's copy, which holds only in-frame ones; the method was immunoSEQ multiplex PCR. V and J calls and clone size are given by that table; D and trimming were obtained from the DNA. In the table there are a few hundred thousand clones, roughly 87% of which are singletons.

The sequence was collected from a woman aged 25 to 39 who had recovered from COVID-19. Sequencing was done on a sample of PBMCs or T cells enriched from blood (not recorded which). The chain has TRBV20-1 and TRBJ1-1; D remains unclear. The CDR3: CSASKRMNTEAFF. In DNA form, the CDR3 reads TGCAGTGCTAGTAAGAGAATGAACACTGAAGCTTTCTTT.